This T cell receptor beta chain was profiled in a study of radiotherapy plus CTLA-4 blockade in lung cancer. Study as a whole: Across the patients, objective responses occurred in 18%, and disease control in 31%. Study observations and caveats: Once radiotherapy plus ipilimumab had been given, TCR clones derived from tumor expanded in blood. Strongest reported response predictors: early blood clone changes and post-radiation interferon-beta.

Looked up from germline, CDR1 is MDHEN and CDR2 is SYDVKM. The ends lost 7 bases at V and 7 bases at J; junction bases unmatched: 6. CDR3 length: 13 amino acids. Profiling relied on immunoSEQ multiplex PCR, and the TCRdb table lists in-frame clones only, not all of them. The profile shows roughly 93,000 clones, approximately 78% of them singletons. Note on this clone: The antigen is unknown.

Focal radiation plus CTLA-4 blockade with ipilimumab was administered to patients who had chemo-refractory metastatic non-small-cell lung cancer. This chain joins TRBV28 and TRBJ2-1; 8 nucleotides align to TRBD1. The sequence was collected from a human donor with non-small cell lung cancer who had a partial response to radiotherapy plus ipilimumab. The sample was peripheral blood, taken from a patient treated with radiotherapy plus ipilimumab. CDR3 bases: TGTGCCAGCAAGGTACAGGGGGAAAATGAGCAGTTCTTC. Translating it yields CASKVQGENEQFF.